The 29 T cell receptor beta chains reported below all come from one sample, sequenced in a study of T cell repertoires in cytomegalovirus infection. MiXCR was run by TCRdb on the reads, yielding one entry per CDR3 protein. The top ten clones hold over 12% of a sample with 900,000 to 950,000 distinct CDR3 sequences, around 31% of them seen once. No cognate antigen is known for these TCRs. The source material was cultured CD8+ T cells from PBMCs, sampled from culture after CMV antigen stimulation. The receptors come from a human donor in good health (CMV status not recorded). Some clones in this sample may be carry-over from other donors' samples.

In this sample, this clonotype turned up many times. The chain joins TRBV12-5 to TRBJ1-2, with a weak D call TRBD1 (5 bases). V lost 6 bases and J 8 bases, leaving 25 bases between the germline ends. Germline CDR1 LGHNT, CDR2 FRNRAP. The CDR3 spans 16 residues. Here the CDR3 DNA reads TGTGCTAGTGGCTCCTACGATGGGGCCTCCTTAGCGGGCTACACCTTC. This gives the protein CASGSYDGASLAGYTF.

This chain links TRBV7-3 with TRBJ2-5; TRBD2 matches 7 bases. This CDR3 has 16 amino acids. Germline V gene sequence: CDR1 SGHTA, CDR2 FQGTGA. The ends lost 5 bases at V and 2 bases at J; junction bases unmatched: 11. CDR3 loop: CASSPVRRGVQETQYF. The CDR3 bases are TGTGCCAGCAGCCCCGTGAGACGGGGGGTACAAGAGACCCAGTACTTC. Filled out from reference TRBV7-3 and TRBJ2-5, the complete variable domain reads GAGVSQTPSNKVTEKGKYVELRCDPISGHTALYWYRQSLGQGPEFLIYFQGTGAADDSGLPNDRFFAVRPEGSVSTLKIQRTERGDSAVYLCASSPVRRGVQETQYFGPGTRLLVL.

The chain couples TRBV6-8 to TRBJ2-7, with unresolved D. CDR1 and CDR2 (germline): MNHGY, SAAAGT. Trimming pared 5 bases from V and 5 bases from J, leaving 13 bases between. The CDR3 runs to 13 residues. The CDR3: CASSMAGWDEQYF. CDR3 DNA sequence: TGTGCCAGCAGTATGGCAGGCTGGGACGAGCAGTACTTC.

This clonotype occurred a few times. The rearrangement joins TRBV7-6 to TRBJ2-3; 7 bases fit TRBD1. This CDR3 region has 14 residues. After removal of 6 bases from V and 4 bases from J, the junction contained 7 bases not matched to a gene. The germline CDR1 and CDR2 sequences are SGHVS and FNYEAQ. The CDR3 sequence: CASSRDSGADTQYF. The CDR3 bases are TGTGCCAGCAGTCGGGACAGCGGCGCAGATACGCAGTATTTT.

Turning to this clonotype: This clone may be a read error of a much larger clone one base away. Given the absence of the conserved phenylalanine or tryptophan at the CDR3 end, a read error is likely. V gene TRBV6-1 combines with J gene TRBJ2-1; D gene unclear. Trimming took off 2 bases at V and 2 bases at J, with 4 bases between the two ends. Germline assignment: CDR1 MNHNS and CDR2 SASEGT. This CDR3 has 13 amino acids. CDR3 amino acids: CASSETTYNEQFL. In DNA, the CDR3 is TGTGCCAGCAGTGAAACTACCTACAATGAGCAGTTCCTC.

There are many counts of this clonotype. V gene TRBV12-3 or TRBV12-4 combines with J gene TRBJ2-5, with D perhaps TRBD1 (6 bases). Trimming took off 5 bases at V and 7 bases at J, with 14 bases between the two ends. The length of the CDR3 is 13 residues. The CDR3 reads CASSLQGSATQYF. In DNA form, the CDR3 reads TGTGCCAGCAGTCTACAGGGATCAGCGACCCAGTACTTC.

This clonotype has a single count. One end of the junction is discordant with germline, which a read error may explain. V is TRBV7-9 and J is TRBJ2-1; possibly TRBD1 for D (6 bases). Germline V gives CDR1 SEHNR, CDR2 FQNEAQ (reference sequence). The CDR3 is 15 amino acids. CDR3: CTSSPSTGGYNEQFF. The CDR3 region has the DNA TGTACCAGCAGCCCGTCGACAGGCGGCTACAATGAGCAGTTCTTC.

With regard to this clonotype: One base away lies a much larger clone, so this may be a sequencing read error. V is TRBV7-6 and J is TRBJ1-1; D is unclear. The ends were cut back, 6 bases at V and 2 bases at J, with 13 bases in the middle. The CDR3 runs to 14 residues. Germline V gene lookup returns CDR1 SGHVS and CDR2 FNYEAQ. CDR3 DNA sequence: TGTGCCAGCAGGCACTTTTGGGGTAACACTGAAGCTTTCTTT. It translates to CASRHFWGNTEAFF.

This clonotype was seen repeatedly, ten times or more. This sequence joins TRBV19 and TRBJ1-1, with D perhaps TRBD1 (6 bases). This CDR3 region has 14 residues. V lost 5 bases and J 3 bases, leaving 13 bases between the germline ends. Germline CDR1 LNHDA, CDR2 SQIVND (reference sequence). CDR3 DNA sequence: TGTGCCAGTAGTGTTACAGGGCGCGACACTGAAGCTTTCTTT. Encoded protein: CASSVTGRDTEAFF.

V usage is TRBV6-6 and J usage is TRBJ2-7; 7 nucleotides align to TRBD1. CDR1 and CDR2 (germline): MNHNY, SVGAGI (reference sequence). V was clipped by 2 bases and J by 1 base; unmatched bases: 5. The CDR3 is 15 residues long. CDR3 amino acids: CASSYARDSSYEQYV. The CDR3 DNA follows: TGTGCCAGCAGTTACGCTAGGGACAGTTCCTACGAGCAGTACGTC.

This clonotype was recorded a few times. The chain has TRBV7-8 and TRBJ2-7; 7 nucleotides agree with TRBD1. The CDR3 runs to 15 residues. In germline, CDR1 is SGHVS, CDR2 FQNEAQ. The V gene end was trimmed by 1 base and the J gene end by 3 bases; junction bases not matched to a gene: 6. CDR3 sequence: CASSLVGDSIYEQYF. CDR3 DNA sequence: TGTGCCAGCAGCTTAGTAGGGGACAGCATCTACGAGCAGTACTTC. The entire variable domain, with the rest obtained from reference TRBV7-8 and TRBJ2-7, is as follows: GAGVSQSPRYKVAKRGQDVALRCDPISGHVSLFWYQQALGQGPEFLTYFQNEAQLDKSGLPSDRFFAERPEGSVSTLKIQRTQQEDSAVYLCASSLVGDSIYEQYFGPGTRLTVT.

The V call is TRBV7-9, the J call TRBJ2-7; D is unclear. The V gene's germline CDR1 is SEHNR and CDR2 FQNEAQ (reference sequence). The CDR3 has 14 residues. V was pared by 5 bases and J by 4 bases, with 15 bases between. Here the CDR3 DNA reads TGTGCCAGCAGCCACCCTGACGGGCGGTACGAGCAGTACTTC. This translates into CASSHPDGRYEQYF.

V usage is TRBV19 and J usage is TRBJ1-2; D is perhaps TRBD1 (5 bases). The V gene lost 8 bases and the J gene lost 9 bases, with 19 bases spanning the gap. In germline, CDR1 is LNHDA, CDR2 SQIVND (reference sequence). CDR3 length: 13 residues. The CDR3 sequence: CASETFGGTSYTF. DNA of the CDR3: TGTGCCAGTGAAACCTTCGGGGGGACGAGCTACACCTTC.

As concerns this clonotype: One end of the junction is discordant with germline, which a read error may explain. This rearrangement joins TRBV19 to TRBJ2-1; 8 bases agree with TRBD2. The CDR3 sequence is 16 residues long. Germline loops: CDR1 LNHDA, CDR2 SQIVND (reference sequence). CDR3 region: CASSFLYSGAENELFF. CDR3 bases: TGTGCCAGTAGTTTCTTGTATAGCGGGGCGGAGAATGAGCTGTTCTTC.

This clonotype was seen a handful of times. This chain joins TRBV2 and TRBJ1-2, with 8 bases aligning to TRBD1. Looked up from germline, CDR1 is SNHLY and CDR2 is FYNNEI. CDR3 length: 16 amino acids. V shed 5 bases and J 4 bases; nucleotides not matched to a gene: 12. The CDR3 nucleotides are TGTGCCAGCAGTATGGACAGGGATGCGCGGGCCTATGGCTACACCTTC. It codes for CASSMDRDARAYGYTF.

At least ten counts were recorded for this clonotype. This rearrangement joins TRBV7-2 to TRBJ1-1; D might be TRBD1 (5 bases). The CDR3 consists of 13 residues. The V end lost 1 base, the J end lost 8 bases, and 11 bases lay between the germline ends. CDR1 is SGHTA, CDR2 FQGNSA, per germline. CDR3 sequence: CASSLDPGGEAFF. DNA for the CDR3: TGTGCCAGCAGCTTAGACCCCGGGGGGGAAGCTTTCTTT.

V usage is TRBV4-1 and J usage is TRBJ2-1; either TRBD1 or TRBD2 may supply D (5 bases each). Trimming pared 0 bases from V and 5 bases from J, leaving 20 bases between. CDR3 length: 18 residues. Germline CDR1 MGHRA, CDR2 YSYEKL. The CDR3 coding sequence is TGCGCCAGCAGCCAAGATCCTCTTGGGACGCTGACTGACAATGAGCAGTTCTTC. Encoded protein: CASSQDPLGTLTDNEQFF.

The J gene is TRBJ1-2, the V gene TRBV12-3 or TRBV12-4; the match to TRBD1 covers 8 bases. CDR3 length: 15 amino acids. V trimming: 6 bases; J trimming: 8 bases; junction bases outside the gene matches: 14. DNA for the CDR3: TGTGCCAGCAGCCGGAAAATGACAGGGGAAAGCGGCTACACCTTC. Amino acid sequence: CASSRKMTGESGYTF.

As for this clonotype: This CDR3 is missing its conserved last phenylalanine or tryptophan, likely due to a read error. For the CDR3, the DNA is TGTGCCAGCAGTCGGACTAGCGGGGGGAACTACGAGCAGTACTCC. Its translation is CASSRTSGGNYEQYS. The rearrangement links TRBV12-3 or TRBV12-4 to TRBJ2-7, with 14 bases fitting TRBD2. CDR3 length equals 15 residues. V was pared by 5 bases and J by 3 bases, with 3 bases of the junction left unmatched.

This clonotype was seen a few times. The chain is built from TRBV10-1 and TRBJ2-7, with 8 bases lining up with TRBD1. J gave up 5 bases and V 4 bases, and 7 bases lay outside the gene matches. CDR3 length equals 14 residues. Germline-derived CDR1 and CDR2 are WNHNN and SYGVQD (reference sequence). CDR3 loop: CASSGGTGIDEQYF. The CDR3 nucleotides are TGCGCCAGCAGTGGCGGGACAGGTATCGACGAGCAGTACTTC.

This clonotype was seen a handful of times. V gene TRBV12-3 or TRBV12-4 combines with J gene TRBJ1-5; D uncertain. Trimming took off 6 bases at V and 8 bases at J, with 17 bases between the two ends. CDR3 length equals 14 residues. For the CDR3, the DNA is TGTGCCAGCAGCCCGGCGCTGGGTGTGGAGCCCCAGCATTTT. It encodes CASSPALGVEPQHF.

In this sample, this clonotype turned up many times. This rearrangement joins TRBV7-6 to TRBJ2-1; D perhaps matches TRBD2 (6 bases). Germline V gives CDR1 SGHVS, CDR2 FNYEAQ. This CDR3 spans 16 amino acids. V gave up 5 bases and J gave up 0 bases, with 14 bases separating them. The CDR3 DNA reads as TGTGCCAGCAGCCATCTTAGCGGCAGCTCCTACAATGAGCAGTTCTTC. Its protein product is CASSHLSGSSYNEQFF.

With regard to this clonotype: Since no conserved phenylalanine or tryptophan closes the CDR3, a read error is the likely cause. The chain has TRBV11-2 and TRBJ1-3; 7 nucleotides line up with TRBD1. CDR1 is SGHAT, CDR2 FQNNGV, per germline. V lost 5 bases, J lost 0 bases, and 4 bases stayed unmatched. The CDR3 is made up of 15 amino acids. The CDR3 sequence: CASSRQGVSGNTIYL. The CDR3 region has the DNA TGTGCCAGCAGCCGACAGGGAGTCTCTGGAAACACCATATATCTT.

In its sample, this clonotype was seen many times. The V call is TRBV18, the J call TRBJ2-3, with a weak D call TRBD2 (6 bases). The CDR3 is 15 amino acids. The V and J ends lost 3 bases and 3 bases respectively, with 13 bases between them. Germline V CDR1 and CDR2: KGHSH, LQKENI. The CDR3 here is CASSPGGLGTDTQYF. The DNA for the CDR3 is TGTGCCAGCTCACCGGGAGGCCTTGGGACAGATACGCAGTATTTT.

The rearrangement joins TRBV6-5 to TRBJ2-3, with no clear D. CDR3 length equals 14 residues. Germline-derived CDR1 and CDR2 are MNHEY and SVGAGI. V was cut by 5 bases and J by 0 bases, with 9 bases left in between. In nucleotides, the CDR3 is TGTGCCAGCAGTAACAGTGATAGCACAGATACGCAGTATTTT. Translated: CASSNSDSTDTQYF.

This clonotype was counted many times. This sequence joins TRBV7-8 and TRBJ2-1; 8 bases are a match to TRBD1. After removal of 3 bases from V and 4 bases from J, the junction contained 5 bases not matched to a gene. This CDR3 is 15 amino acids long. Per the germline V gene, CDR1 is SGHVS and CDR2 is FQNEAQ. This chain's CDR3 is CASSFPGGGYNEQFF. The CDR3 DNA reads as TGTGCCAGCAGCTTTCCAGGGGGCGGTTACAATGAGCAGTTCTTC.

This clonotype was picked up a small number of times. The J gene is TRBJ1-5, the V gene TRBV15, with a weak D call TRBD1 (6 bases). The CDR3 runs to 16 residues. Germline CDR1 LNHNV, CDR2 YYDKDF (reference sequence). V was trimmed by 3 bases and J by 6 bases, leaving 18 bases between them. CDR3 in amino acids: CATSRGTGYLGQPQHF. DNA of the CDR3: TGTGCCACCAGCAGGGGAACAGGGTACCTCGGTCAGCCCCAGCATTTT.

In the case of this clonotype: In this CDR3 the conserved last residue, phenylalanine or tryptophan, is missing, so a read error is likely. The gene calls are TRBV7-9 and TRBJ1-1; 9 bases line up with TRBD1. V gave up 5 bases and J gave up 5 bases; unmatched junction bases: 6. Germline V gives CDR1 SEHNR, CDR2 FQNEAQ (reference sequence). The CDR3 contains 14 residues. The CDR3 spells CASSPTQGATEAFS. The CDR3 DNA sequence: TGTGCCAGCAGCCCGACACAGGGGGCGACTGAAGCTTTCTCT.

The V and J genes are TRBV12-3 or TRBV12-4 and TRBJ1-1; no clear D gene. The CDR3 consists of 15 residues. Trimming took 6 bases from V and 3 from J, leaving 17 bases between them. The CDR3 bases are TGTGCCAGCAGATCGGGCCGTTCCCGTTACACTGAAGCTTTCTTT. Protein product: CASRSGRSRYTEAFF.